The next 26 T cell receptor beta chains were all read from a single sample in a study of molecular identifiers for immune sequencing clone quantification. TCRdb independently ran MiXCR on the PCR reads; one entry per CDR3 protein. Of tens of thousands of distinct CDR3 sequences listed, over 15% are singletons. The specimen was naive CD8+ T cells from blood, with Jurkat cell RNA spiked in. Specified subset: FACS-sorted CD8+CD4-CCR7+CD45RA+ naive T cells. The receptors were sampled from a human donor in good health. Some libraries in this study had Jurkat cell RNA spiked in.

The rearrangement links TRBV28 to TRBJ2-1, with 10 bases aligning to TRBD2. The CDR3 extends over 17 amino acids. Germline loops: CDR1 MDHEN, CDR2 SYDVKM. Trimming removed 6 bases from V and 2 bases from J; junction bases left unmatched: 10. The CDR3 coding sequence is TGTGCCAGCAGGACAGAGCGGGAGGGCATCACCTACAATGAGCAGTTCTTC. Translated, it gives CASRTEREGITYNEQFF.

In its sample, this clonotype was seen many times. The chain joins TRBV7-9 to TRBJ2-1; D might be TRBD2 (5 bases). The CDR3 is made up of 16 amino acids. Per the germline V gene, CDR1 is SEHNR and CDR2 is FQNEAQ (reference sequence). The germline V and J ends were trimmed by 2 bases and 3 bases, with 14 bases remaining between them. In DNA, the CDR3 is TGTGCCAGCAGCTTAAGCGGCCTTATCTTCTACAATGAGCAGTTCTTC. Its translation is CASSLSGLIFYNEQFF.

This clonotype was seen only a few times. In DNA form, the CDR3 reads TGTGCCAGCAGCGTAGCGGGAGGGCCGGGATACGAGCAGTACTTC. Protein product: CASSVAGGPGYEQYF. This sequence joins TRBV9 and TRBJ2-7; 8 bases are shared with TRBD2. The ends lost 0 bases at V and 4 bases at J; junction bases unmatched: 6. CDR1 SGDLS and CDR2 YYNGEE come from the germline V gene. This CDR3 spans 15 amino acids.

In this sample, this clonotype turned up many times. The V call is TRBV12-3 or TRBV12-4, the J call TRBJ2-5; D is unclear. Trimming stripped 3 bases from V and 4 bases from J, with 24 bases between. The CDR3 consists of 18 residues. In DNA, the CDR3 is TGTGCCAGCAGTTTCGACTGGAGCGAGACTGACTTAGGAGAGACCCAGTACTTC. This translates into CASSFDWSETDLGETQYF.

The CDR3 nucleotides are TGTGCCAGCAGAGGACAGGGTGTCACCGGGGAGCTGTTTTTT. This codes for CASRGQGVTGELFF. This chain joins TRBV27 and TRBJ2-2, with 8 bases aligning to TRBD1. Germline V gene sequence: CDR1 MNHEY, CDR2 SMNVEV (reference sequence). J was trimmed by 4 bases and V by 6 bases; bases with no gene match: 4. This CDR3 spans 14 amino acids.

This clonotype has at least ten counts. V usage is TRBV6-6 and J usage is TRBJ1-2; the D is unclear. The CDR3 covers 18 residues. The V end lost 0 bases, the J end lost 8 bases, and 25 bases lay between the germline ends. Germline V gene lookup returns CDR1 MNHNY and CDR2 SVGAGI (reference sequence). The CDR3 is CASSYSVSGFGGESGYTF. CDR3 in DNA: TGTGCCAGCAGTTACTCAGTTTCCGGGTTCGGCGGTGAGTCCGGCTACACCTTC.

This clonotype was detected many times. For the CDR3, the DNA is TGTGCCAGCAGCTTGGCCTACCAAACGAACACTGAAGCTTTCTTT. It specifies CASSLAYQTNTEAFF. V and J are TRBV5-6 and TRBJ1-1; D is uncertain. V was trimmed by 0 bases and J by 1 base, leaving 10 bases between them. This CDR3 has 15 residues. The V gene's germline CDR1 is SGHDT and CDR2 YYEEEE. Filled out from reference TRBV5-6 and TRBJ1-1, the complete variable domain reads DAGVTQSPTHLIKTRGQQVTLRCSPKSGHDTVSWYQQALGQGPQFIFQYYEEEERQRGNFPDRFSGHQFPNYSSELNVNALLLGDSALYLCASSLAYQTNTEAFFGQGTRLTVV.

This clonotype was seen repeatedly, ten times or more. V gene TRBV28 combines with J gene TRBJ1-4, with D unclear. Germline lookup yields CDR1 MDHEN and CDR2 SYDVKM. CDR3 length equals 14 residues. V lost 2 bases, J lost 8 bases, and 12 bases lay in between. The CDR3 DNA is TGTGCCAGCAGTTTACGTCCGTCGGGGGAAAAACTGTTTTTT. Amino acid sequence: CASSLRPSGEKLFF.

The sample holds many counts of this clonotype. V and J are TRBV5-1 and TRBJ2-7; no firm D call. Germline CDR1 and CDR2: SGHRS and YFSETQ. The V and J ends lost 0 bases and 3 bases respectively, with 13 bases between them. This CDR3 has 15 residues. This CDR3 reads CASSLVFESRYEQYF. CDR3 coding DNA: TGCGCCAGCAGCTTGGTTTTCGAGTCCCGCTACGAGCAGTACTTC.

Comment on this clonotype: Given a much more abundant clone one base away, this may be a read error. This chain links TRBV27 with TRBJ1-1, with 7 nucleotides matching TRBD1. This CDR3 contains 14 residues. Germline values: CDR1 MNHEY, CDR2 SMNVEV (reference sequence). Losses at the gene ends were 4 bases for V and 3 bases for J; bases not matched to a gene: 5. This chain's CDR3 is CASSSKTGDTEAFF. The DNA of the CDR3 is TGTGCCAGCAGTTCGAAAACAGGGGACACTGAAGCTTTCTTT.

Regarding this clonotype: A read error may explain this, as a much larger clone is one base away. The CDR3 reads CAWNTGASYNEQFF. The CDR3 coding sequence is TGTGCCTGGAATACGGGGGCCTCCTACAATGAGCAGTTCTTC. The chain combines TRBV30 with TRBJ2-1, with D perhaps given as TRBD1 or TRBD2 (6 bases each). This CDR3 is built from 14 residues. CDR1 and CDR2 from the germline V gene are GTSNPN and SVGIG (reference sequence). V dropped 4 bases and J dropped 0 bases, with 10 bases sitting between them.

The chain carries TRBV5-5 and TRBJ1-5; tentative D call: TRBD1 (5 bases). The CDR3 totals 16 residues. V was shortened by 0 bases and J by 3 bases, with 13 bases between the two germline ends. CDR1 is SGHKS and CDR2 is YYEKEE in the germline V gene (reference sequence). CDR3 residues: CASSLEQASNNQPQHF. The CDR3 coding sequence is TGTGCCAGCAGCTTGGAACAGGCCAGTAACAATCAGCCCCAGCATTTT.

This clonotype was recorded at least ten times. The J gene is TRBJ2-7, the V gene TRBV10-3; D might be TRBD1 (6 bases). The CDR3 has 13 residues. The V and J ends lost 0 bases and 5 bases respectively, with 8 bases between them. Per germline, CDR1 ENHRY and CDR2 SYGVKD. The CDR3 DNA reads TGTGCCATCAGTGAGTCGCAGGGGAACGAGCAGTACTTC. It yields the protein CAISESQGNEQYF.

The V gene is TRBV28, the J gene TRBJ2-3, with D tentatively TRBD1 (6 bases). This CDR3 has 14 residues. CDR1 is MDHEN and CDR2 is SYDVKM in the germline V gene. V shed 3 bases and J shed 5 bases, with 12 bases lying between them. The CDR3 reads CASSFIGTKDTQYF. The CDR3 DNA reads as TGTGCCAGCAGTTTTATCGGGACAAAAGATACGCAGTATTTT.

Details on this clonotype: At one end, the junction sequence differs from germline, possibly due to a read error. The chain joins TRBV10-1 to TRBJ2-3; TRBD2 matches 9 bases. CDR3 size: 15 residues. Per the germline V gene, CDR1 is WNHNN and CDR2 is SYGVQD (reference sequence). CDR3 sequence reads: CASSGVAGDTGTQYF. The CDR3 DNA sequence: TGCGCCAGCAGTGGAGTAGCGGGGGACACAGGTACGCAGTATTTT.

A note on this clonotype: This may be a read error, as it is one base from a much larger clone. The V and J genes are TRBV28 and TRBJ2-1; D might be TRBD1 (5 bases). The germline V gene has CDR1 MDHEN and CDR2 SYDVKM. The CDR3 is 13 residues long. CDR3 protein: CACSLGGADEQFF. CDR3 bases: TGTGCCTGCAGTTTAGGTGGGGCCGATGAGCAGTTCTTC.

This clonotype has at least ten counts. The CDR3 DNA reads as TGCGCCAGCAGCCAAGAGGGCCCTACGGTTGCAGGATACGAGCAGTACTTC. Its translation is CASSQEGPTVAGYEQYF. This sequence joins TRBV4-1 and TRBJ2-7; D uncertain. This CDR3 region has 17 residues. Germline CDR1 and CDR2: MGHRA and YSYEKL. V lost 0 bases and J 4 bases, leaving 19 bases between the germline ends.

This clonotype was counted between two and nine times. One base away lies a much larger clone, so this may be a sequencing read error. Lacking the conserved final phenylalanine or tryptophan, this CDR3 likely reflects a read error. This rearrangement joins TRBV28 to TRBJ2-6; D is ambiguous. The V end lost 6 bases, the J end lost 1 base, and 13 bases lay between the germline ends. There are 16 residues in the CDR3. The germline V gene encodes CDR1 MDHEN and CDR2 SYDVKM. The CDR3 bases are TGTGCCAGCAGCACTTCCTGGGAATCTGGGGCCAACGTCCTGACTTCC. It translates to CASSTSWESGANVLTS.

This clonotype was seen many times. The CDR3 loop reads CASSSPTSGVSSYNEQFF. Here the CDR3 DNA reads TGTGCCAGCAGCTCTCCGACTAGCGGGGTTAGCTCCTACAATGAGCAGTTCTTC. The chain combines TRBV7-2 with TRBJ2-1, with TRBD2 identical over 11 bases. V shed 4 bases, J shed 0 bases, and the junction held 8 bases outside the gene matches. Germline CDR1 SGHTA, CDR2 FQGNSA. The CDR3 covers 18 residues.

Worth noting for this clonotype: A read error is possible here, since a much larger clone lies one base away. The gene calls are TRBV30 and TRBJ2-7; tentative D call: TRBD1 (6 bases). Per the germline V gene, CDR1 is GTSNPN and CDR2 is SVGIG (reference sequence). The CDR3 is made up of 14 amino acids. CDR3 amino acids: CAWTRDTFPYGQYF. The CDR3 DNA is TGTGCCTGGACTCGGGACACTTTTCCCTACGGGCAGTACTTC.

Turning to this clonotype: Given a much more abundant clone one base away, this may be a read error. The chain links TRBV29-1 to TRBJ2-5; TRBD1 is a possible D gene (5 bases). This CDR3 contains 13 residues. The germline CDR1 and CDR2 sequences are SQVTM and ANQGSEA. The CDR3 protein is CNATPIQGETQYF. The CDR3 DNA is TGCAACGCAACTCCGATCCAGGGAGAGACCCAGTACTTC.

The table lists this clonotype with many counts. The rearrangement joins TRBV28 to TRBJ1-6; unclear D gene. The germline V gene encodes CDR1 MDHEN and CDR2 SYDVKM. V was clipped by 8 bases and J by 5 bases, with 7 bases between them. The CDR3 is 12 amino acids. In DNA form, the CDR3 reads TGTGCCAGCTCTAACGATAATTCACCCCTCCACTTT. Translated: CASSNDNSPLHF.

This clonotype was observed many times. The chain links TRBV27 to TRBJ2-5; D remains ambiguous. CDR1 is MNHEY, CDR2 SMNVEV, per germline (reference sequence). CDR3 length equals 13 residues. The ends were cut back, 4 bases at V and 2 bases at J, with 8 bases in the middle. The CDR3: CASSSGLQETQYF. CDR3 in DNA: TGTGCCAGCAGTTCTGGGCTACAAGAGACCCAGTACTTC.

This clonotype was counted a few times. Here the CDR3 omits its conserved ending phenylalanine or tryptophan, so a read error is the likely source. This chain connects TRBV7-2 to TRBJ2-7; possibly TRBD2 for D (6 bases). CDR1 is SGHTA, CDR2 FQGNSA, per germline. CDR3 length: 17 residues. Trimming stripped 1 base from V and 3 bases from J, with 19 bases between. The CDR3 is CASSLGRSEGFHYEQYS. The CDR3 DNA is TGTGCCAGCAGCTTAGGGCGGTCGGAGGGGTTCCACTACGAGCAGTACTCC.

This clonotype was detected many times. The chain links TRBV20-1 to TRBJ2-3, with 12 bases lining up with TRBD1. V lost 7 bases to trimming and J lost 4 bases; unmatched junction nucleotides: 9. This CDR3 is 15 amino acids long. Germline V gene lookup returns CDR1 DFQATT and CDR2 SNEGSKA (reference sequence). The CDR3 here is CSGHSGTGGSDTQYF. CDR3 coding DNA: TGCAGTGGCCACTCCGGGACAGGGGGCTCAGATACGCAGTATTTT.

There are many counts of this clonotype. This chain links TRBV28 with TRBJ2-3; TRBD1 matches 7 bases. Per the germline V gene, CDR1 is MDHEN and CDR2 is SYDVKM. V dropped 6 bases and J dropped 2; count of bases not matched to a gene: 8. The CDR3 has 15 residues. The CDR3 DNA follows: TGTGCCAGCAGCCAGGACAGGTCCTCCACAGATACGCAGTATTTT. Its protein product is CASSQDRSSTDTQYF.